The 4 T cell receptor beta chains below come from one sample, sequenced in a study of T cell responses to AZD1222 COVID-19 vaccine. Sequencing was performed with immunoSEQ multiplex PCR; in TCRdb, only in-frame clones are kept and a portion is missing. Of 95,000 to 150,000 clones listed, roughly 90% are singletons. Sequences were derived from peripheral blood, sampled on day 0 of AZD1222 vaccination. The origin of the receptors is an adult in good health.

The chain joins TRBV3-1 (or the pseudogene TRBV3-2) to TRBJ1-5; 10 bases map to TRBD1. This CDR3 is 16 amino acids long. V lost 0 bases to trimming and J lost 2 bases; unmatched junction nucleotides: 1. Germline CDR1 reads LGHDT; CDR2 reads YNNKEL (reference sequence). Here the CDR3 reads CASSQDGTGGNQPQHF. The CDR3 region has the DNA TGTGCCAGCAGCCAAGATGGGACAGGGGGCAATCAGCCCCAGCATTTT.

The chain joins TRBV12-5 to TRBJ1-3; 8 bases agree with TRBD1. This CDR3 is 15 amino acids long. V trimming: 6 bases; J trimming: 0 bases; junction bases outside the gene matches: 4. Germline V gives CDR1 LGHNT, CDR2 FRNRAP. CDR3 coding DNA: TGTGCTAGTGGGATACAGGGGGACTCTGGAAACACCATATATTTT. It yields the protein CASGIQGDSGNTIYF.

The genes are TRBV9 and TRBJ2-1; D is perhaps TRBD2 (5 bases). Germline lookup yields CDR1 SGDLS and CDR2 YYNGEE. Trimming left V 10 bases short and J 1 base short, with 9 bases between. The CDR3 extends over 12 amino acids. The CDR3 region is CASGVSYNEQFF. In DNA form, the CDR3 reads TGTGCCTCCGGGGTTTCCTACAATGAGCAGTTCTTC.

The chain is built from TRBV9 and TRBJ2-5; perhaps TRBD2 as D (5 bases). The CDR3 length is 14 residues. Germline V gene data show CDR1 as SGDLS and CDR2 as YYNGEE. V was shortened by 0 bases and J by 4 bases, with 10 bases between the two germline ends. CDR3 sequence: CASSVETRGETQYF. The CDR3 DNA is TGTGCCAGCAGCGTAGAGACCCGGGGAGAGACCCAGTACTTC.